The 7 T cell receptor beta chains reported below all come from one sample, sequenced in a study of blood T cell repertoires in COVID-19. Only in-frame clones appear in the TCRdb table, and some are missing; sequencing was by immunoSEQ multiplex PCR. The sample consists of 150,000 to 200,000 clones, roughly 80% of them appearing once. Sequencing was performed on peripheral blood. Every receptor here comes from a man in his sixties or seventies with acute or convalescent COVID-19.

This chain links TRBV6-1 with TRBJ1-1, with TRBD1 matching 7 bases. Germline CDR1 MNHNS, CDR2 SASEGT. This CDR3 comprises 17 residues. The junction had 9 bases not matched to a gene; V was cut back by 2 bases and J by 0 bases. In DNA, the CDR3 is TGTGCCAGCAGTGAAAGGGGGCGCCAGTTCATGAACACTGAAGCTTTCTTT. It yields the protein CASSERGRQFMNTEAFF.

This clone has just a few counts. V gene TRBV19 combines with J gene TRBJ2-7, with 7 bases identical to TRBD2. Per germline, CDR1 LNHDA and CDR2 SQIVND (reference sequence). The ends lost 3 bases at V and 6 bases at J; junction bases unmatched: 5. The CDR3 covers 13 residues. CDR3 bases: TGTGCCAGTAGTATTTCCTTAGCGGGCGAGCAGTACTTC. Amino acids: CASSISLAGEQYF. The complete variable domain, with remaining parts taken from reference TRBV19 and TRBJ2-7, reads DGGITQSPKYLFRKEGQNVTLSCEQNLNHDAMYWYRQDPGQGLRLIYYSQIVNDFQKGDIAEGYSVSREKKESFPLTVTSAQKNPTAFYLCASSISLAGEQYFGPGTRLTVT.

The rearrangement uses TRBV11-3 and TRBJ2-1, with D hard to call. Trimming left V 2 bases short and J 0 bases short, with 8 bases between. The CDR3 totals 15 residues. Germline V gives CDR1 SGHNT, CDR2 YENEEA. The CDR3 bases are TGTGCCAGCAGCTTATTAGCTAGCTCCTACAATGAGCAGTTCTTC. Protein: CASSLLASSYNEQFF.

The V call is TRBV7-9, the J call TRBJ2-3, with 7 bases identical to TRBD2. The germline V gene has CDR1 SEHNR and CDR2 FQNEAQ (reference sequence). V gave up 5 bases and J gave up 2 bases; unmatched junction bases: 4. The CDR3 length is 14 residues. The CDR3 DNA reads TGTGCCAGCAGCCTGACTAGCTCCACAGATACGCAGTATTTT. Protein: CASSLTSSTDTQYF.

V is TRBV20-1 and J is TRBJ2-2, with 10 positions matching TRBD2. The CDR3 extends over 14 amino acids. The germline CDR1 and CDR2 sequences are DFQATT and SNEGSKA (reference sequence). V gave up 3 bases and J gave up 6 bases; unmatched junction bases: 4. The CDR3 region has the DNA TGCAGTGCTAGTTACACTAGCGGGGCCGGGGAGCTGTTTTTT. Encoded protein: CSASYTSGAGELFF.

V usage is TRBV14 and J usage is TRBJ2-2, with 8 bases aligning to TRBD2. Germline V gives CDR1 SGHDN, CDR2 FVKESK. Trimming removed 1 base from V and 5 bases from J; junction bases left unmatched: 6. CDR3 length: 16 amino acids. In DNA form, the CDR3 reads TGTGCCAGCAGCCAAGTAGCGGGATCCGAAACCGGGGAGCTGTTTTTT. It encodes CASSQVAGSETGELFF.

CDR3 DNA sequence: TGTGCCAGCAGCGGTGGACTGTCCGCTTTCTTT. Translation gives CASSGGLSAFF. The chain recombines TRBV12-3 or TRBV12-4 with TRBJ1-1; D gene ambiguous. CDR3 length: 11 amino acids. V was pared by 6 bases and J by 11 bases, with 13 bases between.